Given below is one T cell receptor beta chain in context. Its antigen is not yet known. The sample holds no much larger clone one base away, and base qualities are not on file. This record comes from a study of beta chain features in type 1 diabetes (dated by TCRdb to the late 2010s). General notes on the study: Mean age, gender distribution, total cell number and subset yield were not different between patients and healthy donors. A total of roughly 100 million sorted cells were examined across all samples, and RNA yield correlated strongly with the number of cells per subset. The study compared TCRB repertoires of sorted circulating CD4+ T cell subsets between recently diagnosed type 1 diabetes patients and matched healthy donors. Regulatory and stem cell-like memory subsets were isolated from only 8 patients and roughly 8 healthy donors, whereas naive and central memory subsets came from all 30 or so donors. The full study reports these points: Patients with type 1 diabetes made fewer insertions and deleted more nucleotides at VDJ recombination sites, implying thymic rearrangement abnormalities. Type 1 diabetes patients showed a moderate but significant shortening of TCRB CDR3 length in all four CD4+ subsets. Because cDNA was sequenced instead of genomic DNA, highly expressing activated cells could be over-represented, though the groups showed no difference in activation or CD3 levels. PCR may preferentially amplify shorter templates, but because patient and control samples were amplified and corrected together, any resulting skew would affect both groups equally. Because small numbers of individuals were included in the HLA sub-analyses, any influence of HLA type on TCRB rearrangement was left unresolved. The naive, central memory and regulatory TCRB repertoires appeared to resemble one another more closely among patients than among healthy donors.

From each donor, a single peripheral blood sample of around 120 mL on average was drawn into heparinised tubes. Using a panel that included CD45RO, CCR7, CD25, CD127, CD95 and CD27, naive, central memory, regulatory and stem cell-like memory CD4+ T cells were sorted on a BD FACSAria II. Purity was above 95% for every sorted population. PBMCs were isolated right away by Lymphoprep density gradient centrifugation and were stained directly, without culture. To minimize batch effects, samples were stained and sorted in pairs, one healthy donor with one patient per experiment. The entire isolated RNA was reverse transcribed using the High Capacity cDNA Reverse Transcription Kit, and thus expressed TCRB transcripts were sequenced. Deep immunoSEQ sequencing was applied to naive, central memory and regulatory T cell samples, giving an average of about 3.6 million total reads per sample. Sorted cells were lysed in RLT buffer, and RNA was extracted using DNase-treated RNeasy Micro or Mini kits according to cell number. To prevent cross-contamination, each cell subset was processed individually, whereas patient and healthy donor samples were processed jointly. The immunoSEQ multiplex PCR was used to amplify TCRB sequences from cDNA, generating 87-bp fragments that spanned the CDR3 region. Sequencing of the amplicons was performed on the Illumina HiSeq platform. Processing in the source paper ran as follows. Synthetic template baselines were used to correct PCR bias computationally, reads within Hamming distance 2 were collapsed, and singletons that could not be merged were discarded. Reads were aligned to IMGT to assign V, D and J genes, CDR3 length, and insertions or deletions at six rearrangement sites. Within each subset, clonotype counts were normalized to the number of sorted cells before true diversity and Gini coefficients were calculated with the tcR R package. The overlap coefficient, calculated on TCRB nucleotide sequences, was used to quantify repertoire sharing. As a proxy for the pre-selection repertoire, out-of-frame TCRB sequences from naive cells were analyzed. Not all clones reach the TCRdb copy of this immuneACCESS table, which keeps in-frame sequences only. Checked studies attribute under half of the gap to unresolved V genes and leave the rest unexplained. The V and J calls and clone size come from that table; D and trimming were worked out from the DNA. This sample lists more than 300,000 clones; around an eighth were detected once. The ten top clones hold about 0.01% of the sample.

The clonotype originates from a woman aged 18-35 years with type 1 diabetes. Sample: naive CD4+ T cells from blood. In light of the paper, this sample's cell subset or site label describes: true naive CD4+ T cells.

The CDR3 in this case is CATDSSETQYF. DNA sequence: TGTGCCACCGACTCGTCGGAGACCCAGTACTTC. This chain joins TRBV7-9 to TRBJ2-5; the D gene cannot be resolved reliably. The germline ends are 11 bases apart after V is trimmed by 10 bases and J by 5 bases. In the germline V gene (reference sequence), CDR1 corresponds to SEHNR and CDR2 to FQNEAQ. The CDR3, cysteine through phenylalanine, is 11 amino acids long. Of the read, only the CDR3 DNA is kept; its 33 bases are in frame from base 1. Where the CDR3 stops, the reference TRBV7-9 and TRBJ2-5 genes take over; the full variable domain is DTGVSQNPRHKITKRGQNVTFRCDPISEHNRLYWYRQTLGQGPEFLTYFQNEAQLEKSRLLSDRFSAERPKGSFSTLEIQRTEQGDSAMYLCATDSSETQYFGPGTRLLVL.